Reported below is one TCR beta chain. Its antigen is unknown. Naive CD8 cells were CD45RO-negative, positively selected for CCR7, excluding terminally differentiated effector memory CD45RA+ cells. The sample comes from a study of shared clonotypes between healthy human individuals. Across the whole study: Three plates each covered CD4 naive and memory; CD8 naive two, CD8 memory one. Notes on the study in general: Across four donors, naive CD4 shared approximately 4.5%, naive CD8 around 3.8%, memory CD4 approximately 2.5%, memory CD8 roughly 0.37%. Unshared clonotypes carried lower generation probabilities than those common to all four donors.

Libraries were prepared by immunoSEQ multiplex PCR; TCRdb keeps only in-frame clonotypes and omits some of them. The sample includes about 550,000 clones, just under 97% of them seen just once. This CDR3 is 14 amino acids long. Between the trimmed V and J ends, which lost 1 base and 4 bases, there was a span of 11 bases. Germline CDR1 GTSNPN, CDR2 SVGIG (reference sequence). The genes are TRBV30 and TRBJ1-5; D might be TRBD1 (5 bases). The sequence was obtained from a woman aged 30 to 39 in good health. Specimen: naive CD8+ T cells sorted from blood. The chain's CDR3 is CAWSERGLNQPQHF. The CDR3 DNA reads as TGTGCCTGGAGTGAAAGGGGCCTGAATCAGCCCCAGCATTTT.